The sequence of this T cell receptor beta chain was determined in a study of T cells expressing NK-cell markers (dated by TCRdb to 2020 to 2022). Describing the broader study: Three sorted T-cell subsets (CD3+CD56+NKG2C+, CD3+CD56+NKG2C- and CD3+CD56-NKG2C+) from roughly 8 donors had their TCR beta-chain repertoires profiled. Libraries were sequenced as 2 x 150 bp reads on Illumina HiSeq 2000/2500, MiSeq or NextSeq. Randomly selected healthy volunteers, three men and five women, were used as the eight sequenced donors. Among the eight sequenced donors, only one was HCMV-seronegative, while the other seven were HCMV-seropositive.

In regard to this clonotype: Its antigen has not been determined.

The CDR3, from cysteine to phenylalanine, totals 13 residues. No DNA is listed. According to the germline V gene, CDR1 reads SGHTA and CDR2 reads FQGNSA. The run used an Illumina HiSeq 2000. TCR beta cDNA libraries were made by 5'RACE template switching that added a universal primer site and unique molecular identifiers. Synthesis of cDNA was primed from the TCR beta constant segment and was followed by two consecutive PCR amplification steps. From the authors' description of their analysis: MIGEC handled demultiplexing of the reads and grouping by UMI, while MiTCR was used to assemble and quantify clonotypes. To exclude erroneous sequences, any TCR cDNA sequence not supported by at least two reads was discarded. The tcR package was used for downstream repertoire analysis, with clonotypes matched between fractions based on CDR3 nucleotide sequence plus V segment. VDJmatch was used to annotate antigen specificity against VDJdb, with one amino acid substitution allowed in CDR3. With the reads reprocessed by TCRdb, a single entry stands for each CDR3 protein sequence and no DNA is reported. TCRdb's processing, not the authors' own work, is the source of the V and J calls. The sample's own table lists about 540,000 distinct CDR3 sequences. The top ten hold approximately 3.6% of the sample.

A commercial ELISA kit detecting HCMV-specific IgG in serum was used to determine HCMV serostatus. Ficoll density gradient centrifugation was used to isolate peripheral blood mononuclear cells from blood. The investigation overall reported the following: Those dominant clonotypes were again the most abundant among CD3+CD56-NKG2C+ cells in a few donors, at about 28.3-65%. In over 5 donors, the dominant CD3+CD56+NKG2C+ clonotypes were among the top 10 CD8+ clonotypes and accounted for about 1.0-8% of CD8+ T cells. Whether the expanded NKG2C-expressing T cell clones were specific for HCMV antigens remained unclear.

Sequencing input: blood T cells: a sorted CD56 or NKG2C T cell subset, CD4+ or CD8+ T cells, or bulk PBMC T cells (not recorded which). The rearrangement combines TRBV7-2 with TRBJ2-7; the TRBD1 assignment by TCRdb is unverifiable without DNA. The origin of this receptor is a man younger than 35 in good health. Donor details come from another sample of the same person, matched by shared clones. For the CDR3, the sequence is CASSPPGDYEQYF.